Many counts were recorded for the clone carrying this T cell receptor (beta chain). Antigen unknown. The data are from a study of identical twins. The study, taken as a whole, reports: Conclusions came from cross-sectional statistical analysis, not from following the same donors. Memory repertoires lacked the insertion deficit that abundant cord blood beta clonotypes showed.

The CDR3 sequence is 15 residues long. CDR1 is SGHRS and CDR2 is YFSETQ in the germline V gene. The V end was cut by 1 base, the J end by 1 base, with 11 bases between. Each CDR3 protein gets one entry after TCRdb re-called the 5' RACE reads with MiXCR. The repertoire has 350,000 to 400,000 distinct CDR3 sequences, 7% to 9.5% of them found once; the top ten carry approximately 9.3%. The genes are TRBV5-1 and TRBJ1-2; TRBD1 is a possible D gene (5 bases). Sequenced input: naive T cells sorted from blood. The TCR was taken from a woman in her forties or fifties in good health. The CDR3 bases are TGCGCCAGCAGCTTGCAGGGACTTCTTAACTATGGCTACACCTTC. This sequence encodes CASSLQGLLNYGYTF.